A selection of T cell receptor beta chains follows, all from one sample in a study of T-cell reconstitution after alpha-beta-depleted transplantation in children. Via MiXCR, TCRdb re-called the PCR reads, giving one row per CDR3 protein. The table records around 380,000 distinct CDR3 sequences, roughly 11% of them present only once. Sequenced here: PBMCs from the stem cell graft donor, sampled from the stem cell graft. The receptors here all came from a human donor who donated a stem cell graft to a child with acute myeloid leukemia. CDR3s include the opening cysteine and the closing phenylalanine or tryptophan. D genes are given only for firm matches. Clone size, where shown, is once, few, many, or a class for clones that have expanded.

J gene	D gene	V gene	clone size	CDR3 DNA	CDR3 protein
TRBJ2-3	TRBD2	TRBV20-1	-	TGCAGTGCTAGTTCCGGACTAGCGGAGGGGGATACGCAGTATTTT	CSASSGLAEGDTQYF
TRBJ2-5	TRBD2	TRBV7-9	-	TGTGCCAGCAGCTCTCGGCGGGGAGGGGAGACCCAGTACTTC	CASSSRRGGETQYF
TRBJ1-3	-	TRBV18	few	TGTGCCAGCGGTACCGGGACCAGCTCTGGAAACACCATATATTTT	CASGTGTSSGNTIYF
TRBJ2-5	TRBD2	TRBV12-3/TRBV12-4	many	TGTGCCAGCAGTTTTCCCGGGGGGGAGACCCAGTACTTC	CASSFPGGETQYF
TRBJ2-7	TRBD2	TRBV10-3	-	TGTGCCATCAGCCCAGCGGGAGGGCCCTACGAGCAGTACTTC	CAISPAGGPYEQYF
TRBJ1-1	-	TRBV5-1	-	TGCGCCAGCAGCAATTGGACGGTCGGAGCTTTCTTT	CASSNWTVGAFF
TRBJ2-2	-	TRBV5-1	few	TGCGCCAGCAGCTTGGCCAGGGGCAGGTCGAACACCGGGGAGCTGTTTTTT	CASSLARGRSNTGELFF
TRBJ2-7	TRBD2	TRBV7-2	-	TGTGCCAGCAGCCCCAGGCAACTAGCGGGAGACCACCTCGAGCAGTACTTC	CASSPRQLAGDHLEQYF
TRBJ2-3	-	TRBV5-1	-	TGCGCCAGCAGCTTGGTTACTCCAGATACGCAGTATTTT	CASSLVTPDTQYF
TRBJ1-2	-	TRBV12-3/TRBV12-4	few	TGTGCCAGCACTCCAGCCGGGGGAAGCTATGGCTACACCTTC	CASTPAGGSYGYTF
TRBJ2-7	-	TRBV10-3	-	TGTGCCATCAGTCGCTCCTACGAGCAGTACTTC	CAISRSYEQYF
TRBJ1-3	-	TRBV5-6	-	TGTGCCAGCAGCTCGACAGCAGTCGGAAACACCATATATTTT	CASSSTAVGNTIYF
TRBJ1-5	TRBD1	TRBV19	-	TGTGCCAGTACAACAGGGGTAGACCCTAATCAGCCCCAGCATTTT	CASTTGVDPNQPQHF
TRBJ2-2	TRBD1	TRBV10-3	-	TGTGCCATCAGTGAGGGACAGGGGGCTCGGGGCACCGGGGAGCTGTTTTTT	CAISEGQGARGTGELFF
TRBJ2-2	TRBD2	TRBV5-1	-	TGCGCCAGCAGCTTGGTGCCTAGCGGGATATCTTCGGGGGAGCTGTTTTTT	CASSLVPSGISSGELFF